This T cell receptor (beta chain) was obtained from a study of T cell responses to AZD1222 COVID-19 vaccine. TCRdb keeps only in-frame clones here, not all; method: immunoSEQ multiplex PCR. The table includes fewer than 200,000 clones, around 92% detected once. V shed 2 bases, J shed 8 bases, and the junction held 4 bases outside the gene matches. The CDR3 sequence is 15 residues long. Germline CDR1 SGHTA, CDR2 FQGNSA. Here the sequenced sample was peripheral blood, taken on day 0 of AZD1222 vaccination. J is TRBJ2-1 and V is TRBV7-2; 12 bases are a match to TRBD2. The source is an adult in good health. As DNA, the CDR3 is TGTGCCAGCAGCTTACTAGCGGGGGGGCCATATGAGCAGTTCTTC. It codes for CASSLLAGGPYEQFF. The full variable domain, completed using reference TRBV7-2 and TRBJ2-1, is GAGVSQSPSNKVTEKGKDVELRCDPISGHTALYWYRQSLGQGLEFLIYFQGNSAPDKSGLPSDRFSAERTGGSVSTLTIQRTQQEDSAVYLCASSLLAGGPYEQFFGPGTRLTVL.